The 7 T cell receptor beta chains given below trace back to one sample, sequenced in a study of Graves' ophthalmopathy and Graves' hyperthyroidism. Amplifying from RNA transcripts, the study obtained TCR beta CDR3 regions. The library came from an HTBI-primed first-round RT-PCR and a second-round multiplex PCR. A single record per CDR3 protein comes from TCRdb applying MiXCR to the multiplex PCR reads. This sample has nearly 400,000 distinct CDR3 sequences, with around 17% found just once. The material sequenced was peripheral blood. These receptors originate from a woman in her late teens or twenties with Graves' ophthalmopathy.

This clonotype was seen many times. This chain connects TRBV10-3 to TRBJ1-2, with D possibly being TRBD1 (5 bases). This CDR3 contains 12 residues. Deletions cut 0 bases from V and 8 bases from J, with 7 bases between. CDR1 and CDR2 (germline): ENHRY, SYGVKD. The CDR3 sequence is CAISESTVGYTF. CDR3 DNA sequence: TGTGCCATCAGTGAGTCGACAGTGGGCTACACCTTC.

The chain uses TRBV7-8 and TRBJ2-5; D unclear. The CDR3 is made up of 14 amino acids. Germline V lookup: CDR1 SGHVS, CDR2 FQNEAQ. V was pared by 2 bases and J by 1 base, with 8 bases between. The CDR3 sequence is CASSLRTLQETQYF. The CDR3 coding sequence is TGTGCCAGCAGCTTAAGGACGCTCCAAGAGACCCAGTACTTC.

Many counts were recorded for this clonotype. The chain combines TRBV29-1 with TRBJ1-2; the D gene is possibly TRBD1 (5 bases). Germline loops: CDR1 SQVTM, CDR2 ANQGSEA. The V and J ends lost 7 bases and 1 base respectively, with 16 bases between them. The CDR3 sequence is 14 residues long. DNA for the CDR3: TGCAGCGCCGACCGGGACCCCCTTAACTATGGCTACACCTTC. Protein sequence: CSADRDPLNYGYTF.

This clonotype showed up many times. V and J are TRBV6-1 and TRBJ1-5, with unresolved D. The germline V gene encodes CDR1 MNHNS and CDR2 SASEGT. This CDR3 is built from 13 residues. Trimming shortened V by 7 bases and J by 7 bases, and 14 bases separated the two germline ends. The CDR3 DNA sequence: TGTGCCAGCACAGAAGTGAGCCACCAGCCCCAGCATTTT. Its translation: CASTEVSHQPQHF.

Ten or more counts support this clonotype. The rearrangement uses TRBV27 and TRBJ1-1, with D possibly matching TRBD1 (5 bases). The CDR3 has 13 residues. The V end was cut by 10 bases, the J end by 1 base, with 13 bases between. The germline gives CDR1 MNHEY, CDR2 SMNVEV (reference sequence). CDR3 protein: CAIMAGPNTEAFF. The CDR3 region has the DNA TGTGCCATCATGGCGGGGCCGAACACTGAAGCTTTCTTT.

V and J are TRBV27 and TRBJ1-6; D not certain. Germline loops: CDR1 MNHEY, CDR2 SMNVEV (reference sequence). The V and J ends lost 2 bases and 5 bases respectively, with 7 bases between them. The CDR3 covers 14 residues. Written as DNA, the CDR3 is TGTGCCAGCAGTTTAAAACAGCATAATTCACCCCTCCACTTT. Protein sequence: CASSLKQHNSPLHF.

This clonotype was seen at least ten times. This chain uses TRBV6-2 or TRBV6-3 with TRBJ2-2, with a weak D call TRBD1 (6 bases). CDR1 is MNHEY and CDR2 is SVGEGT in the germline V gene. This CDR3 spans 15 amino acids. Trimming stripped 6 bases from V and 3 bases from J, with 14 bases between. CDR3 loop: CASRKGEGDTGELFF. The CDR3 DNA is TGTGCCAGCAGAAAGGGGGAAGGGGACACCGGGGAGCTGTTTTTT.